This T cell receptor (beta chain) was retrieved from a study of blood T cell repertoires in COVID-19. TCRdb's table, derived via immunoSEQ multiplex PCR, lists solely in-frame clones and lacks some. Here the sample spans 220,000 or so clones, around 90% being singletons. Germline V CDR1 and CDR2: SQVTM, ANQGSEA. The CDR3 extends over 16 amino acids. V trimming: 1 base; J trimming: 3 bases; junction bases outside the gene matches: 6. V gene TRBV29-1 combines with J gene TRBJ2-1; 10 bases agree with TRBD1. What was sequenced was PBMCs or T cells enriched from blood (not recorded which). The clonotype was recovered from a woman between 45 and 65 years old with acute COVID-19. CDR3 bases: TGCAGCGTTGAAGGGGGAGACAGGGGGCACTACAATGAGCAGTTCTTC. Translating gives CSVEGGDRGHYNEQFF.